This T cell receptor (beta chain) was observed in a study of cytomegalovirus exposure and HLA in healthy donors. Study-level findings and limits: Further analysis was carried out later, and it showed several of the most significant clusters appearing linked to common viral pathogens. In terms of immune exposure information, only CMV serostatus was available. Both high specificity and high sensitivity reportedly marked the classifier's diagnosis of cytomegalovirus status. In vitro work confirmed that a few CMV-associated chains recognize CMV antigens.

V lost 7 bases, J lost 0 bases, and 14 bases lay in between. Looked up from germline, CDR1 is SNHLY and CDR2 is FYNNEI. CDR3 length: 15 amino acids. Turning to this clone: Antigen unknown.

Researchers ran the PCR with 60 Vbeta and 13 Jbeta primers. Some clones are missing from TCRdb's copy, which holds only in-frame ones; the method was immunoSEQ multiplex PCR. The sample has about 140,000 clones; more than 75% are singletons. This sequence originates from a man between 18 and 29 years old in good health and CMV-seropositive. Material: PBMCs. V usage is TRBV2 and J usage is TRBJ2-3, with a possible D match to TRBD2 (5 bases). The CDR3 loop reads CASTPLSGSTDTQYF. As DNA, the CDR3 is TGTGCCAGCACCCCCCTGAGCGGTAGCACAGATACGCAGTATTTT.